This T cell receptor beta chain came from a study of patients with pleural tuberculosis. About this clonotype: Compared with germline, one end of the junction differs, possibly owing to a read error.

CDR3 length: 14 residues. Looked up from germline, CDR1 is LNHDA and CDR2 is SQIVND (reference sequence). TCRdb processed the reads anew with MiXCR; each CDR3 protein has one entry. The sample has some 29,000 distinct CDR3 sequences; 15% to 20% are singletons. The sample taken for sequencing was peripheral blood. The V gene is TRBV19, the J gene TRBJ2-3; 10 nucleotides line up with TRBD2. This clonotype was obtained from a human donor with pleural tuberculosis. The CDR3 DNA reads TGTCCCAGTATTGGAGCGGGAGGGCCAGATACGCAGTATTTT. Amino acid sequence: CPSIGAGGPDTQYF.